A single sample gave rise to the 17 T cell receptor beta chains below, sequenced in a study of cytomegalovirus exposure and HLA in healthy donors. 60 Vbeta and 13 Jbeta primers were used in PCR. Repertoires were generated with immunoSEQ multiplex PCR, while TCRdb's copy carries only in-frame clones and drops some. The table includes more than 85,000 clones, about three quarters detected once. Material for sequencing was PBMCs. The origin of the receptors is a woman in her sixties in good health and CMV-seropositive.

V gene TRBV28 combines with J gene TRBJ1-1; D perhaps matches TRBD1 (6 bases). Germline CDR1 is MDHEN and CDR2 is SYDVKM. With 7 bases removed from V and 11 bases from J, the gap between germline ends came to 23 bases. The CDR3 loop spans 14 amino acids. Written as DNA, the CDR3 is TGTGCCAGCACCCCTTCGGTGGACAGCGGCGGGGCTTTCTTT. Translating gives CASTPSVDSGGAFF.

The chain carries TRBV19 and TRBJ2-7, with 12 nucleotides matching TRBD1. Germline V gene data show CDR1 as LNHDA and CDR2 as SQIVND (reference sequence). CDR3 size: 16 residues. Losses at the gene ends were 5 bases for V and 3 bases for J; bases not matched to a gene: 8. CDR3: CASSLRGDRGLYEQYF. For the CDR3, the DNA is TGTGCCAGTAGTTTACGCGGGGACAGGGGGCTCTACGAGCAGTACTTC.

CDR3 sequence: CASSPRTGTRASRDQYF. The CDR3, as DNA: TGTGCCAGCAGCCCCAGGACCGGGACTAGGGCCTCGAGGGACCAGTACTTC. The gene calls are TRBV7-7 and TRBJ2-5, with TRBD2 matching over 8 bases. Germline V CDR1 and CDR2: SSHAT, FNYEAQ (reference sequence). This CDR3 is built from 17 residues. Losses at the gene ends were 5 bases for V and 10 bases for J; bases not matched to a gene: 21. The whole variable domain, remainder taken from reference TRBV7-7 and TRBJ2-5, is GAGVSQSPRYKVTKRGQDVTLRCDPISSHATLYWYQQALGQGPEFLTYFNYEAQPDKSGLPSDRFSAERPEGSISTLTIQRTEQRDSAMYRCASSPRTGTRASRDQYFGPGTRLLVL.

The chain couples TRBV6-1 to TRBJ2-3; 8 bases line up with TRBD2. CDR3 size: 16 residues. Germline lookup yields CDR1 MNHNS and CDR2 SASEGT. V gave up 3 bases and J gave up 2 bases; unmatched junction bases: 7. This chain's CDR3 is CASSEVGAGDTDTQYF. Written as DNA, the CDR3 is TGTGCCAGCAGTGAGGTAGGAGCGGGAGACACAGATACGCAGTATTTT.

V is TRBV7-9 and J is TRBJ1-6; tentatively, D is TRBD1 (5 bases). This CDR3 contains 11 residues. Looked up from germline, CDR1 is SEHNR and CDR2 is FQNEAQ (reference sequence). V lost 5 bases to trimming and J lost 10 bases, with 6 bases between them. This CDR3 is CASSAGSPLHF. CDR3 DNA: TGTGCCAGCAGCGCAGGGTCACCCCTCCACTTT.

The CDR3 DNA sequence: TGTGCCAGCAGTCTGGGACAGGGGGCGAGTCAGCCCCAGCATTTT. Protein product: CASSLGQGASQPQHF. The rearrangement links TRBV2 to TRBJ1-5, with TRBD1 matching 12 bases. The germline V gene has CDR1 SNHLY and CDR2 FYNNEI. The CDR3 is 15 amino acids. V lost 5 bases and J lost 6; bases outside the gene matches: 5.

This clone came up a few times. This chain links TRBV7-3 with TRBJ1-1, with D perhaps TRBD1 (6 bases). With 3 bases removed from V and 1 base from J, the gap between germline ends came to 12 bases. The CDR3 has 15 amino acids. Germline V CDR1 and CDR2: SGHTA, FQGTGA. The CDR3 region has the DNA TGTGCCAGCAGCTTTGCGGGGGGCCGGAACACTGAAGCTTTCTTT. It specifies CASSFAGGRNTEAFF. Complete variable domain (other parts from reference TRBV7-3 and TRBJ1-1): GAGVSQTPSNKVTEKGKYVELRCDPISGHTALYWYRQSLGQGPEFLIYFQGTGAADDSGLPNDRFFAVRPEGSVSTLKIQRTERGDSAVYLCASSFAGGRNTEAFFGQGTRLTVV.

V is TRBV11-2 and J is TRBJ2-2; D is ambiguous. Germline-derived CDR1 and CDR2 are SGHAT and FQNNGV. Trimming removed 1 base from V and 8 bases from J, with 5 bases in between. The CDR3 is made up of 12 amino acids. As DNA, the CDR3 is TGTGCCAGCAGCTTAGGAGTGGGGGAGCTGTTTTTT. Its protein is CASSLGVGELFF.

The rearrangement links TRBV7-2 to TRBJ2-5; 14 bases match TRBD2. The J call is in doubt because the DNA end fits TRBJ2-7 better. Germline V gives CDR1 SGHTA, CDR2 FQGNSA. The length of the CDR3 is 15 residues. The CDR3: CASSSLGLAGGEQYF. The CDR3 bases are TGTGCCAGCAGCTCACTCGGACTAGCGGGGGGCGAGCAGTACTTC.

This CDR3 reads CASSLQGTYGYTF. CDR3 bases: TGTGCCAGCAGCTTACAGGGAACCTATGGCTACACCTTC. The V and J genes are TRBV7-9 and TRBJ1-2, with D maybe TRBD1 (5 bases). CDR3 size: 13 residues. V was pared by 2 bases and J by 4 bases, with 8 bases between. CDR1 is SEHNR and CDR2 is FQNEAQ in the germline V gene (reference sequence).

This sequence joins TRBV5-1 and TRBJ1-2; tentative D call: TRBD1 (6 bases). Germline CDR1 reads SGHRS; CDR2 reads YFSETQ. Trimming stripped 4 bases from V and 1 base from J, with 17 bases between. The CDR3 runs to 16 residues. CDR3 loop: CASSGEGGRINYGYTF. The CDR3 bases are TGCGCCAGCAGCGGAGAAGGGGGACGGATTAACTATGGCTACACCTTC. Filled out from reference TRBV5-1 and TRBJ1-2, the complete variable domain reads KAGVTQTPRYLIKTRGQQVTLSCSPISGHRSVSWYQQTPGQGLQFLFEYFSETQRNKGNFPGRFSGRQFSNSRSEMNVSTLELGDSALYLCASSGEGGRINYGYTFGSGTRLTVV.

J is TRBJ1-2 and V is TRBV18; 9 nucleotides align to TRBD1. The CDR3 is 13 amino acids. CDR1 KGHSH and CDR2 LQKENI come from the germline V gene. V dropped 8 bases and J dropped 4; count of bases not matched to a gene: 5. Here the CDR3 DNA reads TGTGCCAGCACGAGGGACAGGGTCTATGGCTACACCTTC. Translation gives CASTRDRVYGYTF.

This chain joins TRBV29-1 and TRBJ2-3, with D possibly TRBD2 on 7 matching bases. V was trimmed by 4 bases and J by 4 bases, leaving 15 bases between them. CDR3 length: 14 amino acids. The germline CDR1 and CDR2 sequences are SQVTM and ANQGSEA. DNA for the CDR3: TGCAGCGTTGGTTCGGGGGGCAGTTCAGATACGCAGTATTTT. It encodes CSVGSGGSSDTQYF.

The J gene is TRBJ2-1, the V gene TRBV9; D might be TRBD2 (5 bases). Germline V gene sequence: CDR1 SGDLS, CDR2 YYNGEE. The CDR3 extends over 15 amino acids. The V end was cut by 4 bases, the J end by 2 bases, with 13 bases between. In DNA form, the CDR3 reads TGTGCCAGCAGCTCACAGCGGTTTCCCTACAATGAGCAGTTCTTC. This encodes CASSSQRFPYNEQFF.

The chain uses TRBV6-6 and TRBJ1-5; weak D call: TRBD1 (5 bases). Germline CDR1 is MNHNY and CDR2 is SVGAGI (reference sequence). Trimming removed 1 base at V and 7 bases at J, with 14 bases between. CDR3 length: 15 amino acids. Written as DNA, the CDR3 is TGTGCCAGCAGTTACTGGGACGGGGGGTCCCAGCCCCAGCATTTT. Translated, it gives CASSYWDGGSQPQHF.

As DNA, the CDR3 is TGTGCCAGCAGTTACTCTGGCAGCACAGATACGCAGTATTTT. As protein: CASSYSGSTDTQYF. This chain joins TRBV6-5 and TRBJ2-3; D remains unclear. Trimming cost V 0 bases and J 0 bases, with 4 bases left between them. The CDR3 has 14 amino acids. Germline-derived CDR1 and CDR2 are MNHEY and SVGAGI.

This clone came up a few times. The chain joins TRBV27 to TRBJ2-5; tentatively, D is TRBD1 (6 bases). The CDR3 covers 18 residues. The V end lost 0 bases, the J end lost 1 base, and 18 bases lay between the germline ends. CDR1 and CDR2 (germline): MNHEY, SMNVEV (reference sequence). The CDR3 DNA sequence: TGTGCCAGCAGTTTATCTCCACACAGGGTAGAGAGCCAAGAGACCCAGTACTTC. Amino acids: CASSLSPHRVESQETQYF.